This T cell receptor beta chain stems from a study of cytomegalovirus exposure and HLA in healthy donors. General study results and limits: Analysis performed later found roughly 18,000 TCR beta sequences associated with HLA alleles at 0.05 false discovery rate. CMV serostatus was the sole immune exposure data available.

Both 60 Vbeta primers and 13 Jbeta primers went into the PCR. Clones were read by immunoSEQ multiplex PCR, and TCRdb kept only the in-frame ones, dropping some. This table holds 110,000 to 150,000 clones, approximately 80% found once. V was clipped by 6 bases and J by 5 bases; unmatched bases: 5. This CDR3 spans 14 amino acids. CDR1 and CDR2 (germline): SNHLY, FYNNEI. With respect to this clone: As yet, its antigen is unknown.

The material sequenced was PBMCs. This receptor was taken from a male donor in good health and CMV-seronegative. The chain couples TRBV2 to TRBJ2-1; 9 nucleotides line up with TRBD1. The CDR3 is CASSPRDRDNEQFF. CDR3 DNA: TGTGCCAGCAGCCCCCGGGACAGGGACAATGAGCAGTTCTTC.